A selection of T cell receptor beta chains follows, all from one sample in a study of T cells in Graves' hyperthyroidism and ophthalmopathy. In TCRdb, the multiplex PCR reads were re-called with MiXCR into one record per CDR3 protein. Among around 270,000 distinct CDR3 sequences listed, approximately 19% were seen once. The sequencing input was blood. Every receptor here comes from a middle-aged man with Graves' ophthalmopathy. Both conserved end residues are part of each CDR3. The D gene is left open where the match is weak. Some rows mark clone size as missing; the rest say once, few, many or name a class of expanded clone.

few,TRBV10-3,TRBJ2-1,-,TGTGCCATCAGTGAAAGAAGCTCCTACAATGAGCAGTTCTTC,CAISERSSYNEQFF
many,TRBV2,TRBJ1-2,-,TGTGCCAGCATAGGAGCGGGTAACGGCTATGGCTACACCTTC,CASIGAGNGYGYTF
many,TRBV11-2,TRBJ1-1,-,TGTGCCAGCAGCTTAAGGGAGAAGAACACTGAAGCTTTCTTT,CASSLREKNTEAFF
-,TRBV19,TRBJ1-1,-,TGTGCCAGTAGTATGCTAAGTGAAGCTTTCTTT,CASSMLSEAFF
few,TRBV5-1,TRBJ1-6,-,TGCGCCAGCAGCTTGGGAGGAAATTCACCCCTCCACTTT,CASSLGGNSPLHF
few,TRBV19,TRBJ2-3,-,TGTGCCAGTAACGACAGGTCACGCACAGATACGCAGTATTTT,CASNDRSRTDTQYF
few,TRBV30,TRBJ1-3,TRBD1,TGTGCCTGGAGCGATACCATGACAGGGAGCTCTGGAAACACCATATATTTT,CAWSDTMTGSSGNTIYF
few,TRBV7-2,TRBJ2-7,-,TGTGCCAGCAGCTTAGACGTGACTAGCTCCTACGAGCAGTACTTC,CASSLDVTSSYEQYF
many,TRBV20-1,TRBJ2-5,TRBD1,TGCAGTGCGCGGACAGGGGAGACCCAGTACTTC,CSARTGETQYF
many,TRBV18,TRBJ2-7,TRBD2,TGTGCCAGCTCACGGGGACTAGCGGGAGTTGGCGAGCAGTACTTC,CASSRGLAGVGEQYF
-,TRBV30,TRBJ2-2,-,TGTGCCTGGACAAGGGGTGGCACCGGGGAGCTGTTTTTT,CAWTRGGTGELFF
many,TRBV7-9,TRBJ2-5,-,TGTGCCAGCAGCCCAGCCCCGGGACACCAAGAGACCCAGTACTTC,CASSPAPGHQETQYF
-,TRBV10-3,TRBJ1-1,-,TGTGCCATCAGATTTCACGGGGGGGAGAACACTGAAGCTTTCTTT,CAIRFHGGENTEAFF
-,TRBV9,TRBJ1-1,TRBD1,TGTGCCAGCAGCGTAGGTACAGGGGGCAACACTGAAGCTTTCTTT,CASSVGTGGNTEAFF
-,TRBV5-6,TRBJ2-1,-,TGTGCCAGCAGCCCAACATCGGAGAAGGGTTACAATGAGCAGTTCTTC,CASSPTSEKGYNEQFF
-,TRBV27,TRBJ1-5,-,TGTGCCAGCAGTTTATCTGGGGGATGGGGCAATCAGCCCCAGCATTTT,CASSLSGGWGNQPQHF
many,TRBV12-3/TRBV12-4,TRBJ1-4,-,TGTGCCAGCAGTTTAGTCGGGGGCAAGGGTGAAAAACTGTTTTTT,CASSLVGGKGEKLFF
-,TRBV5-1,TRBJ2-1,TRBD2,TGCGCCAGCAGCCCTCTAGCGGGAGTAGGTGAGCAGTTCTTC,CASSPLAGVGEQFF
many,TRBV28,TRBJ2-2,-,TGTGCCAGCAGGCCTTCGGTGGTGAACACCGGGGAGCTGTTTTTT,CASRPSVVNTGELFF
many,TRBV7-3,TRBJ1-2,-,TGTGCCAGCAGCTCCGCGGGTGGCTACACCTTC,CASSSAGGYTF
-,TRBV15,TRBJ2-1,-,TGTGCCACCAGCAGAGATCTAGGTGGCCCTTCGAATGAGCAGTTCTTC,CATSRDLGGPSNEQFF
many,TRBV12-3/TRBV12-4,TRBJ2-5,-,TGTGCCAGCAGCCTTTATCGGGGGTACCAAGAGACCCAGTACTTC,CASSLYRGYQETQYF
once,TRBV3-1,TRBJ1-3,TRBD1,TGTGCCAGCAGCGAAGCGACAGGGTCAGGAAACACCATATATTTT,CASSEATGSGNTIYF
many,TRBV30,TRBJ1-2,-,TGTGCCTGGAGTGTATTCAGTTCTAACTATGGCTACACCTTC,CAWSVFSSNYGYTF
few,TRBV20-1,TRBJ1-2,-,TGCAGTGCCACTAACTATGGCTACACCTTC,CSATNYGYTF
many,TRBV5-1,TRBJ1-1,TRBD1,TGCGCCAGCAGCATCCAGGGGGCTGTGAACACTGAAGCTTTCTTT,CASSIQGAVNTEAFF
-,TRBV28,TRBJ2-7,-,TGTGCCAGCAGCCCCGGAAGTCTGGACGAGCAGTACTTC,CASSPGSLDEQYF
many,TRBV24-1,TRBJ2-3,-,TGTGCCACCAGTGACCCTGACCCCTCGGGCACAGATACGCAGTATTTT,CATSDPDPSGTDTQYF
many,TRBV20-1,TRBJ2-7,TRBD2,TGCAGTGCTAGTCGGGCTAGCGGGAGGAGGGACGAGCAGTACTTC,CSASRASGRRDEQYF
once,TRBV5-4,TRBJ1-2,TRBD1,TGTGCCAGCAGCATACCGGGACAGGGCGGACATGGCTACACCTTC,CASSIPGQGGHGYTF
-,TRBV19,TRBJ2-3,TRBD1,TGTGCCAGCTCCTCGACAGGGGGGACCACAGATACGCAGTATTTT,CASSSTGGTTDTQYF
-,TRBV7-2,TRBJ2-7,-,TGTGCCAGCAGCTCTTCGGTTTCCTACGAGCAGTACTTC,CASSSSVSYEQYF
many,TRBV5-1,TRBJ2-1,TRBD2,TGCGCCAGCAGCTCAGGACTAGCGGGAGGGTGGGATGAGCAGTTCTTC,CASSSGLAGGWDEQFF
few,TRBV5-1,TRBJ2-3,TRBD1,TGCGCCAGCAGCTTGGGCCTACTGACAGGGTCGAGCACAGATACGCAGTATTTT,CASSLGLLTGSSTDTQYF
many,TRBV18,TRBJ2-7,-,TGTGCCAGCTCACCTGGGGCAGAACCCTACGAGCAGTACTTC,CASSPGAEPYEQYF
many,TRBV3-1,TRBJ2-1,TRBD2,TGTGCCAGCAGCCGGACTAGCGGGAGTCAGTGGGGTCACAATGAGCAGTTCTTC,CASSRTSGSQWGHNEQFF
-,TRBV30,TRBJ2-5,TRBD2,TGTGCCTGGAGTGCCCGACTAGCGGGAGTGGGAGAGACCCAGTACTTC,CAWSARLAGVGETQYF
-,TRBV29-1,TRBJ2-5,-,TGCAGCGTGGACAGCGGAGAGACCCAGTACTTC,CSVDSGETQYF
-,TRBV20-1,TRBJ1-4,-,TGCAGTGCTAGAGGCGGGGACTTTCGGGATAATGAAAAACTGTTTTTT,CSARGGDFRDNEKLFF
-,TRBV20-1,TRBJ2-7,TRBD1,TGCAGTGCAGATTGGGACAGGGGGCACGAGCAGTACTTC,CSADWDRGHEQYF
few,TRBV3-1,TRBJ2-2,TRBD1,TGTGCCAGCAGCCAAGCCGGGACAGGGGTCACCGGGGAGCTGTTTTTT,CASSQAGTGVTGELFF
-,TRBV19,TRBJ2-6,TRBD2,TGTGCCAGTAGTAAAACTAGCGGCTCTGGGGCCAACGTCCTGACTTTC,CASSKTSGSGANVLTF
-,TRBV19,TRBJ1-2,-,TGTACCAGTAGTACCCGAGGGGAGTGGGTTCGTGGCTACACCTTC,CTSSTRGEWVRGYTF
many,TRBV12-3/TRBV12-4,TRBJ2-3,-,TGTGCCAGCAGTTTTCGAGGGGCGGATACGCAGTATTTT,CASSFRGADTQYF
many,TRBV20-1,TRBJ1-3,-,TGCAGTGCTCTTAGAGGGACGGTTGGAAACACCATATATTTT,CSALRGTVGNTIYF
many,TRBV3-1,TRBJ1-1,TRBD1,TGTGCCAGCAGCCACCGGGACAGGGCGCCGAAAGCTTTCTTT,CASSHRDRAPKAFF
-,TRBV9,TRBJ2-5,TRBD2,TGTGCCAGCAGCGTAGATGGGACTAGCGGGAAGTACTTC,CASSVDGTSGKYF
-,TRBV5-4,TRBJ2-1,-,TGTGCCAGCAGCTTGGGGGGGCCGGGAAACAATGAGCAGTTCTTC,CASSLGGPGNNEQFF
-,TRBV28,TRBJ2-3,TRBD2,TGTGCCAGCAGTCTGACTAGCGGGATAAAAGCAGATACGCAGTATTTT,CASSLTSGIKADTQYF
-,TRBV12-3/TRBV12-4,TRBJ2-5,TRBD2,TGTACCAGCAGTTCAGGACTAGCGGGAGGAGAGACCCAGTACTTC,CTSSSGLAGGETQYF
many,TRBV28,TRBJ1-1,-,TGTGCCAGCAGTTTAATGGGCGGTGGGACTGAAGCTTTCTTT,CASSLMGGGTEAFF
-,TRBV19,TRBJ2-6,-,TGTGCCAGTAGGACCGACAGTTCTGGGGCCAACGTCCTGACTTTC,CASRTDSSGANVLTF
few,TRBV12-3/TRBV12-4,TRBJ1-1,-,TGTGCCAGCTCCCGACAGGTGAACACTGAAGCTTTCTTT,CASSRQVNTEAFF
many,TRBV20-1,TRBJ2-1,TRBD2,TGCAGTGCTAGACTCTCTCTAGCGGCTTACAATGAGCAGTTCTTC,CSARLSLAAYNEQFF
-,TRBV28,TRBJ2-7,-,TGTGCCAGCAGTTTAGCAGGGCGGCCTCCTTACGAGCAGTACTTC,CASSLAGRPPYEQYF